The 26 T cell receptor beta chains given below trace back to one sample, sequenced in a study of T cells in Graves' hyperthyroidism and ophthalmopathy (dated by TCRdb to between 2018 and 2021). Library method: multiplex PCR. These reads were obtained on an Illumina HiSeq 2000. The TCR beta CDR3 regions were amplified from RNA transcripts. For the first round of RT-PCR on the TCR CDR3, the HTBI primer set was used together with the Qiagen OneStep RT-PCR kit. The public reads were reprocessed in TCRdb via fastp at Q25 and MiXCR, keeping in-frame beta chains. Rows are combined by CDR3 protein, so each entry shows the most common genes and DNA. The sample table records hundreds of thousands of distinct CDR3 sequences; roughly 22% of these occur just once. Jointly, the top ten make up around 50% of the sample. Sequenced material: blood. Receptor source: a woman in her 70s with Graves' ophthalmopathy.

V usage is TRBV7-9 and J usage is TRBJ2-2; 7 bases agree with TRBD2. Trimming cost V 4 bases and J 1 base; bases outside gene matches: 9. The CDR3 runs 17 residues. Germline lookup yields CDR1 SEHNR and CDR2 FQNEAQ (reference sequence). In DNA, the CDR3 is TGTGCCAGCAGCTCCCCCCTCCAGCGGGAGAACACCGGGGAGCTGTTTTTT. Protein product: CASSSPLQRENTGELFF. The full variable domain, rest sourced from reference TRBV7-9 and TRBJ2-2, is DTGVSQNPRHKITKRGQNVTFRCDPISEHNRLYWYRQTLGQGPEFLTYFQNEAQLEKSRLLSDRFSAERPKGSFSTLEIQRTEQGDSAMYLCASSSPLQRENTGELFFGEGSRLTVL.

This clonotype was observed a handful of times. V and J are TRBV19 and TRBJ1-5; no clear D gene. This CDR3 comprises 14 residues. The ends were cut back, 1 base at V and 7 bases at J, with 11 bases in the middle. In germline, CDR1 is LNHDA, CDR2 SQIVND (reference sequence). The CDR3 region is CASSIGPNGQPQHF. For the CDR3, the DNA is TGTGCCAGTAGTATAGGTCCAAACGGGCAGCCCCAGCATTTT.

This clonotype showed up just a few times. V and J are TRBV12-3 or TRBV12-4 and TRBJ1-3; D is possibly TRBD1 (6 bases). This CDR3 region has 14 residues. V gave up 7 bases and J gave up 1 base, with 11 bases separating them. The DNA for the CDR3 is TGTGCCAGCACCGAGACAGGTTCTGGAAACACCATATATTTT. Protein sequence: CASTETGSGNTIYF.

This sequence joins TRBV6-2 or TRBV6-3 and TRBJ2-1, with TRBD2 identical over 11 bases. There are 16 residues in the CDR3. J gave up 9 bases and V 8 bases, and 15 bases lay outside the gene matches. The germline gives CDR1 MNHEY, CDR2 SVGEGT. CDR3 protein: CASAGLAGGLQGEQFF. In DNA, the CDR3 is TGTGCCAGCGCGGGCCTAGCGGGAGGTCTCCAGGGTGAGCAGTTCTTC.

The chain employs TRBV5-1 and TRBJ2-1; a weak D match, TRBD1 (5 bases). Germline V gene data show CDR1 as SGHRS and CDR2 as YFSETQ. V lost 0 bases and J 6 bases, leaving 13 bases between the germline ends. The CDR3 runs 15 residues. The CDR3 protein is CASSLDKRGLNEQFF. CDR3 nucleotides: TGCGCCAGCAGCTTGGACAAAAGGGGCCTCAATGAGCAGTTCTTC.

This clonotype appeared a few times. J is TRBJ2-1 and V is TRBV7-6, with TRBD2 matching over 9 bases. Unmatched junction bases numbered 3, after V lost 0 bases and J lost 0 bases. This CDR3 spans 17 amino acids. Looked up from germline, CDR1 is SGHVS and CDR2 is FNYEAQ. The CDR3 coding sequence is TGTGCCAGCAGCTTAGCTATTAGCGGGAGCTCCTACAATGAGCAGTTCTTC. Translated, it gives CASSLAISGSSYNEQFF.

This clonotype showed up many times. This chain links TRBV28 with TRBJ2-7; D gene uncertain. V lost 1 base and J lost 4, with 5 bases in between. Germline V CDR1 and CDR2: MDHEN, SYDVKM. This CDR3 contains 12 residues. CDR3 sequence: CASSLSQYEQYF. Here the CDR3 DNA reads TGTGCCAGCAGTTTATCACAGTACGAGCAGTACTTC.

This clonotype has a count of ten or more. This chain connects TRBV5-5 to TRBJ2-7, with 9 positions matching TRBD1. Unmatched junction bases numbered 6, after V lost 5 bases and J lost 0 bases. Germline V CDR1 and CDR2: SGHKS, YYEKEE (reference sequence). CDR3 length: 15 amino acids. DNA for the CDR3: TGTGCCAGCAGACGAAACAGGGGGCCCTCCTACGAGCAGTACTTC. It translates to CASRRNRGPSYEQYF.

CDR3 in DNA: TGCAGTGCTAGTCGGTCACCAACTATCGGCAATGAGCAGTTCTTC. Protein: CSASRSPTIGNEQFF. This sequence joins TRBV20-1 and TRBJ2-1; D ambiguous. Germline-derived CDR1 and CDR2 are DFQATT and SNEGSKA (reference sequence). The CDR3 is 15 amino acids. Trimming shortened V by 3 bases and J by 6 bases, and 18 bases separated the two germline ends.

This clonotype was counted ten times or more. V usage is TRBV28 and J usage is TRBJ1-2; 7 nucleotides agree with TRBD1. Germline-derived CDR1 and CDR2 are MDHEN and SYDVKM. This CDR3 comprises 15 residues. V lost 2 bases and J lost 8; bases outside the gene matches: 11. The CDR3 is CASSLEPWTGKGYTF. The CDR3 DNA is TGTGCCAGCAGTTTAGAACCTTGGACAGGAAAAGGCTACACCTTC.

V and J are TRBV7-9 and TRBJ2-7; no clear D gene. The CDR3 length is 11 residues. Trimming stripped 2 bases from V and 7 bases from J, with 6 bases between. Germline V lookup: CDR1 SEHNR, CDR2 FQNEAQ (reference sequence). Here the CDR3 DNA reads TGTGCCAGCAGCTTAATCGGGGAGCAGTACTTC. This gives the protein CASSLIGEQYF.

This rearrangement joins TRBV13 to TRBJ2-1; 10 bases map to TRBD1. Per the germline V gene, CDR1 is PRHDT and CDR2 is FYEKMQ (reference sequence). This CDR3 is built from 15 residues. Unmatched junction bases numbered 1, after V lost 3 bases and J lost 2 bases. CDR3 sequence reads: CASSFGQGAYNEQFF. The CDR3, as DNA: TGTGCCAGCAGCTTCGGACAGGGGGCCTACAATGAGCAGTTCTTC.

At least ten counts were recorded for this clonotype. The rearrangement links TRBV7-8 to TRBJ2-2; D remains unclear. Trimming left V 2 bases short and J 2 bases short, with 9 bases between. The CDR3 contains 15 residues. CDR1 and CDR2 (germline): SGHVS, FQNEAQ. In DNA, the CDR3 is TGTGCCAGCAGCTTACAGCGCATAAACACCGGGGAGCTGTTTTTT. It specifies CASSLQRINTGELFF.

The chain uses TRBV2 and TRBJ1-1; 9 bases are a match to TRBD1. The V gene's germline CDR1 is SNHLY and CDR2 FYNNEI. Trimming at V came to 8 bases and at J to 6 bases, leaving 7 bases not matched to a gene. This CDR3 spans 13 amino acids. The CDR3 protein is CASRRDRASEAFF. CDR3 in DNA: TGTGCCAGCCGAAGGGACAGGGCTTCTGAAGCTTTCTTT.

This clonotype was seen a handful of times. The rearrangement uses TRBV27 and TRBJ1-1; weak D call: TRBD1 (5 bases). This CDR3 contains 14 residues. V lost 3 bases to trimming and J lost 5 bases, with 13 bases between them. Germline V gene sequence: CDR1 MNHEY, CDR2 SMNVEV (reference sequence). The CDR3: CASSFGGSETEAFF. The CDR3 DNA reads TGTGCCAGCAGTTTTGGGGGTTCGGAAACTGAAGCTTTCTTT.

This clonotype appeared many times. The CDR3 loop reads CASSLSGSPLHF. DNA of the CDR3: TGTGCCAGCAGCTTAAGTGGATCACCCCTCCACTTT. The chain combines TRBV28 with TRBJ1-6; D is unresolved. V lost 6 bases to trimming and J lost 10 bases, with 10 bases between them. The germline V gene encodes CDR1 MDHEN and CDR2 SYDVKM. The CDR3 has 12 residues.

J is TRBJ1-2 and V is TRBV6-1; 9 bases fit TRBD1. V shed 7 bases, J shed 8 bases, and the junction held 8 bases outside the gene matches. This CDR3 contains 13 residues. The germline CDR1 and CDR2 sequences are MNHNS and SASEGT. Here the CDR3 reads CASTETGGLGYTF. DNA of the CDR3: TGTGCCAGCACCGAGACAGGGGGTCTAGGCTACACCTTC.

The chain carries TRBV10-1 and TRBJ2-3; 7 bases are shared with TRBD2. The germline V gene has CDR1 WNHNN and CDR2 SYGVQD (reference sequence). This CDR3 is built from 15 residues. V was pared by 2 bases and J by 3 bases, with 5 bases of the junction left unmatched. CDR3 amino acids: CASSEQLAKTDTQYF. The CDR3 nucleotides are TGCGCCAGCAGTGAGCAACTAGCGAAGACAGATACGCAGTATTTT.

This clonotype was observed many times. The genes are TRBV12-3 or TRBV12-4 and TRBJ1-5, with TRBD1 as a possible D gene (6 bases). V gave up 4 bases and J gave up 0 bases, with 13 bases separating them. The length of the CDR3 is 16 residues. The CDR3 DNA reads as TGTGCCAGCAGTTCACAGGGAAGGGGTAGCAATCAGCCCCAGCATTTT. Its protein is CASSSQGRGSNQPQHF.

This clonotype was recorded many times. The V and J genes are TRBV11-3 and TRBJ2-2; 7 bases are shared with TRBD1. V was pared by 5 bases and J by 2 bases, with 8 bases of the junction left unmatched. This CDR3 is 16 amino acids long. Germline V lookup: CDR1 SGHNT, CDR2 YENEEA. The CDR3 is CASSKHRGSNTGELFF. In DNA form, the CDR3 reads TGTGCCAGCAGCAAACACAGGGGCAGTAACACCGGGGAGCTGTTTTTT.

The chain carries TRBV4-3 and TRBJ1-1; 10 bases are shared with TRBD1. The CDR3 loop spans 15 amino acids. After removal of 4 bases from V and 3 bases from J, the junction contained 5 bases not matched to a gene. Germline lookup yields CDR1 LGHNA and CDR2 YSLEER. CDR3 DNA: TGCGCCAGCAGCCCTGACAGGGGGCAAGACACTGAAGCTTTCTTT. It translates to CASSPDRGQDTEAFF.

This clonotype was counted many times. This rearrangement joins TRBV19 to TRBJ2-3; 8 positions match TRBD1. The germline V gene encodes CDR1 LNHDA and CDR2 SQIVND (reference sequence). V shed 5 bases, J shed 7 bases, and the junction held 8 bases outside the gene matches. CDR3 length: 14 amino acids. The CDR3 DNA is TGTGCCAGTAGTTCGGGGGACAGGAGCCATACGCAGTATTTT. This encodes CASSSGDRSHTQYF.

The rearrangement links TRBV4-1 to TRBJ2-7; 8 nucleotides match TRBD1. J was trimmed by 2 bases and V by 1 base; bases with no gene match: 4. The CDR3 runs to 15 residues. The V gene's germline CDR1 is MGHRA and CDR2 YSYEKL. CDR3 bases: TGCGCCAGCAGCCAAGGGCCAGGGGGCGCCTACGAGCAGTACTTC. Translated, it gives CASSQGPGGAYEQYF.

This clonotype was detected only a few times. The V call is TRBV7-8, the J call TRBJ1-6, with TRBD1 identical over 9 bases. Trimming cost V 2 bases and J 14 bases; bases outside gene matches: 13. The CDR3 runs to 16 residues. The germline V gene encodes CDR1 SGHVS and CDR2 FQNEAQ. CDR3: CASSLTRDRVYVALHF. Here the CDR3 DNA reads TGTGCCAGCAGCTTAACCCGGGACAGGGTCTATGTAGCCCTCCACTTT. The whole variable domain, filled in from reference TRBV7-8 and TRBJ1-6, reads GAGVSQSPRYKVAKRGQDVALRCDPISGHVSLFWYQQALGQGPEFLTYFQNEAQLDKSGLPSDRFFAERPEGSVSTLKIQRTQQEDSAVYLCASSLTRDRVYVALHFGNGTRLTVT.

Ten or more counts support this clonotype. This chain links TRBV6-1 with TRBJ1-1; perhaps TRBD1 as D (5 bases). V was pared by 1 base and J by 1 base, with 10 bases between. The CDR3 runs to 15 residues. Germline V CDR1 and CDR2: MNHNS, SASEGT. DNA for the CDR3: TGTGCCAGCAGTGAAGGGCAGGGTTGGAACACTGAAGCTTTCTTT. Amino acid sequence: CASSEGQGWNTEAFF.

V is TRBV3-1 and J is TRBJ1-2; no clear D gene. CDR3 length: 13 amino acids. Trimming removed 4 bases from V and 5 bases from J, with 11 bases in between. Germline CDR1 and CDR2: LGHDT and YNNKEL (reference sequence). The CDR3 loop reads CASSPRQRYGYTF. As DNA, the CDR3 is TGTGCCAGCAGCCCTCGCCAGAGATATGGCTACACCTTC.